The clone carrying this T cell receptor (beta chain) was seen repeatedly, ten times or more. Antigen unknown. The data stem from a study of neurological immune-mediated disorders. Study-level points and caveats: Sharing of CDR3 amino acid sequences among expanded clones across subjects was absent, suggesting private repertoires in all groups. Levels of TCR clonal expansion peaked in HTLV-1-associated myelopathy and reached their lowest in multiple sclerosis, under those of healthy controls.

Documented time point: longitudinal time-point 3. Looked up from germline, CDR1 is ENHRY and CDR2 is SYGVKD. This CDR3 comprises 15 residues. The V and J ends lost 3 bases and 2 bases, in that order; junction bases with no gene match: 1. cDNA synthesis was performed by 5'RACE with 10-nucleotide random UMIs. In TCRdb, the 5' RACE reads were re-called with MiXCR into one record per CDR3 protein. The sample records approximately 84,000 distinct CDR3 sequences, approximately 4.6% being singletons. The chain uses TRBV10-3 and TRBJ2-3; 11 nucleotides match TRBD2. This receptor was obtained from a woman aged 60-75 years with multiple sclerosis. The sample taken for sequencing was PBMCs. DNA of the CDR3: TGTGCCATCAGTGAACTAGCGGGGGCCACAGATACGCAGTATTTT. Translated, it gives CAISELAGATDTQYF.